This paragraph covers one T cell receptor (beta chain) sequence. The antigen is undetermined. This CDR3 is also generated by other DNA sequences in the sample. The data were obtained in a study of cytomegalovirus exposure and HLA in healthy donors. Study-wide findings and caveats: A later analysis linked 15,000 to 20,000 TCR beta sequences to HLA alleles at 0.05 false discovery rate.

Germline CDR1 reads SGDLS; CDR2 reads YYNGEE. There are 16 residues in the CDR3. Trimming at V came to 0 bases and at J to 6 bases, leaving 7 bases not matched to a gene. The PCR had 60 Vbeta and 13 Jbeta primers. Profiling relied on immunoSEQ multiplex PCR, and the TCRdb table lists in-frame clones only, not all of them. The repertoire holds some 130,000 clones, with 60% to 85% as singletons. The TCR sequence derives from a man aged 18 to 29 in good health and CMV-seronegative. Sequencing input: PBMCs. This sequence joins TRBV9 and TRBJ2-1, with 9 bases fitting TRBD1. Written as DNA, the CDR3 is TGTGCCAGCAGCGTAGGCCCGGGACAGGGTTCCAATGAGCAGTTCTTC. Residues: CASSVGPGQGSNEQFF.